One and the same sample provided the 32 T cell receptor beta chains below, sequenced in a study of blood T cell repertoires in COVID-19. The method was immunoSEQ multiplex PCR; TCRdb's version includes in-frame clones alone and lacks a portion of them. The sample includes 300,000 or so clones, over 75% of them seen just once. Input material: peripheral blood. The receptors were sampled from a man in his fifties with active or convalescent COVID-19.

V is TRBV6-5 and J is TRBJ2-2; D not resolved. The CDR3 length is 12 residues. Germline assignment: CDR1 MNHEY and CDR2 SVGAGI. The CDR3 coding sequence is TGTGCTACTACTACGAACACCGGGGAGCTGTTTTTT. This codes for CATTTNTGELFF.

V usage is TRBV28 and J usage is TRBJ2-2, with D tentatively TRBD2 (7 bases). The CDR3 length is 16 residues. The V and J ends lost 6 bases and 4 bases respectively, with 18 bases between them. The V gene's germline CDR1 is MDHEN and CDR2 SYDVKM. CDR3 sequence: CASRMGGGGSTGELFF. The CDR3 DNA is TGTGCCAGCAGAATGGGAGGGGGAGGTAGCACCGGGGAGCTGTTTTTT.

The chain employs TRBV6-5 and TRBJ2-7, with 9 bases lining up with TRBD1. Germline V gives CDR1 MNHEY, CDR2 SVGAGI. V shed 7 bases and J 3 bases; nucleotides not matched to a gene: 7. The CDR3 consists of 14 residues. The DNA for the CDR3 is TGTGCCAGCACCCGACAGGGGGGCGACTACGAGCAGTACTTC. Encoded protein: CASTRQGGDYEQYF.

The chain uses TRBV6-1 and TRBJ2-3; maybe TRBD1 (5 bases). The CDR3 extends over 15 amino acids. Trimming stripped 3 bases from V and 2 bases from J, with 12 bases between. In germline, CDR1 is MNHNS, CDR2 SASEGT. Here the CDR3 reads CASSDRASPTDTQYF. CDR3 nucleotide sequence: TGTGCCAGCAGTGACAGGGCCTCCCCCACAGATACGCAGTATTTT.

This clone was observed at least ten times. V and J are TRBV30 and TRBJ2-3; 9 nucleotides align to TRBD2. Per germline, CDR1 GTSNPN and CDR2 SVGIG (reference sequence). The ends lost 3 bases at V and 4 bases at J; junction bases unmatched: 2. The CDR3 consists of 13 residues. The CDR3 reads CAWSVAGADTQYF. DNA of the CDR3: TGTGCCTGGAGCGTAGCGGGGGCAGATACGCAGTATTTT.

In this sample, this clone turned up once. The V call is TRBV4-1, the J call TRBJ1-1; D unresolved. Germline loops: CDR1 MGHRA, CDR2 YSYEKL. V was shortened by 4 bases and J by 2 bases, with 14 bases between the two germline ends. This CDR3 region has 15 residues. The CDR3 reads CASSPKPGYNTEAFF. DNA for the CDR3: TGCGCCAGCAGCCCGAAACCGGGATATAACACTGAAGCTTTCTTT.

This clone was observed a few times. The rearrangement links TRBV9 to TRBJ1-6, with 7 bases identical to TRBD1. Per germline, CDR1 SGDLS and CDR2 YYNGEE. V was pared by 0 bases and J by 8 bases, with 5 bases of the junction left unmatched. The CDR3 extends over 15 amino acids. CDR3 protein: CASSVADRDHSPLHF. The CDR3 nucleotides read TGTGCCAGCAGCGTAGCCGACAGGGATCATTCACCCCTCCACTTT.

The gene calls are TRBV13 and TRBJ1-1; maybe TRBD1 (6 bases). The length of the CDR3 is 15 residues. V was trimmed by 4 bases and J by 5 bases, leaving 17 bases between them. CDR1 and CDR2 (germline): PRHDT, FYEKMQ (reference sequence). The CDR3 is CASSSNTGRGTEAFF. DNA of the CDR3: TGTGCCAGCAGCTCAAATACAGGGAGGGGGACTGAAGCTTTCTTT.

In its sample, this clone was seen a few times. This chain links TRBV7-9 with TRBJ2-3, with D possibly TRBD2 on 5 matching bases. Germline CDR1 is SEHNR and CDR2 is FQNEAQ (reference sequence). This CDR3 is 14 amino acids long. The V end was cut by 3 bases, the J end by 0 bases, with 7 bases between. This CDR3 is CASSFGLSTDTQYF. Written as DNA, the CDR3 is TGTGCCAGCAGCTTTGGACTTAGCACAGATACGCAGTATTTT.

The chain uses TRBV6-2 or TRBV6-3 and TRBJ2-1, with a tentative D call TRBD2 (7 bases). Trimming removed 5 bases at V and 4 bases at J, with 18 bases between. In germline, CDR1 is MNHEY, CDR2 SVGEGT. The CDR3 is 16 amino acids. The CDR3 sequence: CASSGRGLGGYNEQFF. The CDR3 region has the DNA TGTGCCAGCAGTGGCAGGGGCCTGGGGGGGTACAATGAGCAGTTCTTC.

The V and J genes are TRBV9 and TRBJ2-7, with 14 bases fitting TRBD2. Losses at the gene ends were 0 bases for V and 5 bases for J; bases not matched to a gene: 10. CDR1 is SGDLS, CDR2 YYNGEE, per germline. CDR3 size: 18 residues. The CDR3 DNA reads as TGTGCCAGCAGCGTAGCTCCTGTCGGGACTAGCGGGAGCCACGAGCAGTACTTC. Encoded protein: CASSVAPVGTSGSHEQYF.

This clone was counted once. The V gene is TRBV2, the J gene TRBJ2-5, with 7 nucleotides matching TRBD1. Germline CDR1 reads SNHLY; CDR2 reads FYNNEI. Trimming cost V 4 bases and J 5 bases; bases outside gene matches: 7. The CDR3 runs to 14 residues. Here the CDR3 reads CASSGKGADETQYF. CDR3 DNA: TGTGCCAGCAGTGGTAAGGGGGCGGATGAGACCCAGTACTTC.

The chain links TRBV5-6 to TRBJ1-1, with 7 bases fitting TRBD1. This CDR3 comprises 16 residues. From germline, CDR1 is SGHDT and CDR2 YYEEEE. Trimming took 4 bases from V and 5 from J; bases not matched to a gene: 14. CDR3 sequence: CASSEQQGWERTEAFF. The CDR3 DNA follows: TGTGCCAGCAGCGAACAACAGGGGTGGGAACGGACTGAAGCTTTCTTT.

This rearrangement joins TRBV28 to TRBJ2-2, with D perhaps TRBD1 (6 bases). V shed 6 bases and J shed 8 bases, with 10 bases lying between them. In germline, CDR1 is MDHEN, CDR2 SYDVKM. This CDR3 contains 12 residues. The CDR3 loop reads CASSQTGGELFF. The CDR3, as DNA: TGTGCCAGCAGCCAAACAGGGGGGGAGCTGTTTTTT.

The count of this clone is one. The V call is TRBV5-6, the J call TRBJ1-2, with a possible D match to TRBD1 (5 bases). CDR1 is SGHDT, CDR2 YYEEEE, per germline. The CDR3 loop spans 15 amino acids. The V gene lost 0 bases and the J gene lost 5 bases, with 14 bases spanning the gap. DNA of the CDR3: TGTGCCAGCAGCTTGGCCCTTGGGGCAGAATATGGCTACACCTTC. Its translation: CASSLALGAEYGYTF.

The CDR3 here is CASSSLRDRECYEQYF. The CDR3 DNA sequence: TGTGCCAGCAGCAGCCTCCGGGACAGGGAATGCTACGAGCAGTACTTC. The chain carries TRBV21-1 and TRBJ2-7; the D call in the table, TRBD1, was not verified against the DNA. TRBV21-1 is a known pseudogene. The CDR3 has 16 amino acids.

In its sample, this clone was seen once. The chain joins TRBV28 to TRBJ1-2; D possibly corresponds to TRBD1 (5 bases). The CDR3 spans 15 residues. Germline assignment: CDR1 MDHEN and CDR2 SYDVKM. The V end was cut by 2 bases, the J end by 4 bases, with 14 bases between. The CDR3 reads CASSLGGDAVYGYTF. CDR3 bases: TGTGCCAGCAGTTTAGGGGGGGACGCCGTCTATGGCTACACCTTC.

CDR3 in DNA: TGCAGCGCCGGGATGGGCAGCAACTATGGCTACACCTTC. The encoded protein is CSAGMGSNYGYTF. V and J are TRBV29-1 and TRBJ1-2; D is ambiguous. V shed 7 bases and J shed 2 bases, with 14 bases lying between them. This CDR3 contains 13 residues. Germline V gene sequence: CDR1 SQVTM, CDR2 ANQGSEA.

The V gene is TRBV7-6, the J gene TRBJ1-4; 7 bases match TRBD1. V was pared by 5 bases and J by 6 bases, with 9 bases of the junction left unmatched. There are 15 residues in the CDR3. Germline V gives CDR1 SGHVS, CDR2 FNYEAQ. CDR3 sequence (DNA): TGTGCCAGCAGCGTCCAGACAGGGAGTTATGAAAAACTGTTTTTT. Protein sequence: CASSVQTGSYEKLFF.

This rearrangement joins TRBV5-1 to TRBJ2-3, with TRBD2 matching over 11 bases. The V gene end was trimmed by 4 bases and the J gene end by 3 bases; junction bases not matched to a gene: 4. The CDR3 extends over 15 amino acids. Germline V lookup: CDR1 SGHRS, CDR2 YFSETQ. CDR3 DNA: TGCGCCAGCAGCATAAGGACTAGCGGGACAGATACGCAGTATTTT. Encoded protein: CASSIRTSGTDTQYF.

This clone showed up just a few times. The chain is built from TRBV18 and TRBJ1-6; TRBD1 matches 9 bases. Germline values: CDR1 KGHSH, CDR2 LQKENI. V shed 0 bases, J shed 4 bases, and the junction held 1 base outside the gene matches. This CDR3 contains 16 residues. The CDR3 DNA is TGTGCCAGCTCACCACCGGGACAGGGATATAATTCACCCCTCCACTTT. Amino acid sequence: CASSPPGQGYNSPLHF.

The chain couples TRBV7-3 to TRBJ2-3; D is possibly TRBD1 (6 bases). Germline CDR1 SGHTA, CDR2 FQGTGA. The CDR3 sequence is 16 residues long. V was cut by 1 base and J by 4 bases, with 15 bases left in between. This CDR3 is CASSLSWGRRADTQYF. The CDR3 coding sequence is TGTGCCAGCAGCTTAAGTTGGGGGCGTAGGGCAGATACGCAGTATTTT. The whole variable domain, remainder taken from reference TRBV7-3 and TRBJ2-3, is GAGVSQTPSNKVTEKGKYVELRCDPISGHTALYWYRQSLGQGPEFLIYFQGTGAADDSGLPNDRFFAVRPEGSVSTLKIQRTERGDSAVYLCASSLSWGRRADTQYFGPGTRLTVL.

The V and J genes are TRBV19 and TRBJ2-7, with D tentatively TRBD1 (6 bases). CDR3 size: 12 residues. The V end lost 5 bases, the J end lost 6 bases, and 11 bases lay between the germline ends. Germline CDR1 is LNHDA and CDR2 is SQIVND (reference sequence). CDR3 amino acids: CASSPTGSEQYF. As DNA, the CDR3 is TGTGCCAGTAGTCCCACAGGGTCCGAGCAGTACTTC.

This chain uses TRBV15 with TRBJ1-6, with 7 bases identical to TRBD1. Germline V gene data show CDR1 as LNHNV and CDR2 as YYDKDF (reference sequence). The CDR3 totals 13 residues. V was clipped by 9 bases and J by 10 bases; unmatched bases: 9. The CDR3 bases are TGTGCCACTCAGGACAGGTTAAGGTCACCCCTCCACTTT. Translated, it gives CATQDRLRSPLHF.

This clone was detected only once. The chain links TRBV6-6 to TRBJ2-7; D uncertain. Trimming removed 0 bases from V and 12 bases from J, with 15 bases in between. CDR1 is MNHNY, CDR2 SVGAGI, per germline (reference sequence). There are 13 residues in the CDR3. CDR3: CASSYSIQNSLYF. Written as DNA, the CDR3 is TGTGCCAGCAGTTACTCGATTCAAAATAGCCTGTACTTC.

The gene calls are TRBV14 and TRBJ1-2, with TRBD1 matching over 12 bases. V trimming: 5 bases; J trimming: 0 bases; junction bases outside the gene matches: 7. The CDR3 has 17 residues. Per the germline V gene, CDR1 is SGHDN and CDR2 is FVKESK. The CDR3 DNA reads TGTGCCAGCAGCTCTGGGGACAGGGGGCCGGCTAACTATGGCTACACCTTC. Amino acid sequence: CASSSGDRGPANYGYTF.

The chain joins TRBV9 to TRBJ1-1; the match to TRBD1 covers 7 bases. The CDR3 is 13 amino acids. The ends lost 5 bases at V and 3 bases at J; junction bases unmatched: 4. CDR1 and CDR2 from the germline V gene are SGDLS and YYNGEE. The CDR3 sequence: CASSTGQDTEAFF. The CDR3 nucleotides are TGTGCCAGCAGTACAGGACAGGACACTGAAGCTTTCTTT.

The rearrangement joins TRBV3-1 (or the pseudogene TRBV3-2) to TRBJ1-1, with a possible D match to TRBD1 (6 bases). CDR1 and CDR2 (germline): LGHDT, YNNKEL (reference sequence). V was trimmed by 4 bases and J by 3 bases, leaving 9 bases between them. The CDR3 contains 13 residues. Here the CDR3 reads CASSRNRDTEAFF. The CDR3 DNA reads as TGTGCCAGCAGCCGCAACAGGGACACTGAAGCTTTCTTT.

V gene TRBV6-2 or TRBV6-3 combines with J gene TRBJ2-2; D may correspond to TRBD1 or TRBD2 (5 bases each). CDR3 length equals 15 residues. V gave up 6 bases and J gave up 0 bases, with 11 bases separating them. CDR1 MNHEY and CDR2 SVGEGT come from the germline V gene. CDR3 coding DNA: TGTGCCAGCAGCCGGGGCAGGGCGAACACCGGGGAGCTGTTTTTT. This gives the protein CASSRGRANTGELFF.

This chain links TRBV5-1 with TRBJ1-4; a possible D gene is TRBD1 (5 bases). Germline values: CDR1 SGHRS, CDR2 YFSETQ. The CDR3 runs to 16 residues. The V gene lost 0 bases and the J gene lost 2 bases, with 11 bases spanning the gap. CDR3 sequence: CASSLGSGATNEKLFF. In DNA, the CDR3 is TGCGCCAGCAGCTTGGGTAGCGGGGCGACTAATGAAAAACTGTTTTTT.

This clone showed up just a few times. The chain recombines TRBV7-2 with TRBJ1-2, with 10 positions matching TRBD1. The CDR3 consists of 18 residues. The germline CDR1 and CDR2 sequences are SGHTA and FQGNSA. V shed 0 bases, J shed 5 bases, and the junction held 12 bases outside the gene matches. The CDR3 sequence: CASSLAWATGGLRYGYTF. DNA of the CDR3: TGTGCCAGCAGCTTAGCGTGGGCGACAGGGGGCCTAAGGTATGGCTACACCTTC.

This clone was seen only once. This chain links TRBV5-1 with TRBJ2-7; TRBD1 aligns across 7 bases. CDR1 SGHRS and CDR2 YFSETQ come from the germline V gene. The V segment lost 1 base and the J segment 2 bases; nucleotides outside the gene matches: 3. The CDR3 spans 14 residues. The CDR3 coding sequence is TGCGCCAGCAGCTTGCTTACAGGGGCCTACGAGCAGTACTTC. This codes for CASSLLTGAYEQYF. Supplemented by reference TRBV5-1 and TRBJ2-7, the full variable domain reads KAGVTQTPRYLIKTRGQQVTLSCSPISGHRSVSWYQQTPGQGLQFLFEYFSETQRNKGNFPGRFSGRQFSNSRSEMNVSTLELGDSALYLCASSLLTGAYEQYFGPGTRLTVT.